The rows below give T cell receptor beta chains drawn from one sample of a study of blood T cell repertoires in COVID-19. Sequencing used immunoSEQ multiplex PCR; TCRdb keeps in-frame clones, though not all of them. Among about 200,000 clones listed, roughly 82% were seen once. Material for sequencing was PBMCs or T cells enriched from blood (not recorded which). These receptors came from a man in his forties who had recovered from COVID-19. Each CDR3 is given with its conserved first and last residue. A D gene is named only where the DNA matches it firmly. Not all rows give a size; the values are once, few, many and, for expanded clones, a class.

- | - | TRBJ1-2 | 11 | TRBV3-1/TRBV3-2 | CASSQVGGYTF | TGTGCCAGCAGCCAAGTCGGTGGCTACACCTTC
- | - | TRBJ2-2 | 18 | TRBV11-2 | CASSHRRSMGANTGELFF | TGTGCCAGCAGCCACAGGAGATCAATGGGCGCGAACACCGGGGAGCTGTTTTTT
- | - | TRBJ2-2 | 15 | TRBV3-1/TRBV3-2 | CASSPRSTNTGELFF | TGTGCCAGCAGCCCTCGTAGCACCAACACCGGGGAGCTGTTTTTT
- | TRBD1 | TRBJ2-5 | 15 | TRBV27 | CASSEFTGGQETQYF | TGTGCCAGCAGTGAATTTACAGGGGGGCAAGAGACCCAGTACTTC
- | TRBD1 | TRBJ1-2 | 18 | TRBV7-2 | CASSLEGMGQGASYGYTF | TGTGCCAGCAGCTTAGAGGGAATGGGACAGGGGGCTAGCTATGGCTACACCTTC
- | - | TRBJ2-7 | 13 | TRBV3-1/TRBV3-2 | CASSHRASYEQYF | TGTGCCAGCAGCCACAGGGCCTCCTACGAGCAGTACTTC
- | TRBD1 | TRBJ1-6 | 15 | TRBV4-3 | CASSQQTGGYAPLHF | TGCGCCAGCAGCCAACAGACAGGGGGCTACGCACCCCTCCACTTT
- | - | TRBJ1-2 | 16 | TRBV14 | CASSQYYRAENVHYTF | TGTGCCAGCAGCCAGTATTACAGGGCGGAGAATGTGCACTACACCTTC
- | - | TRBJ1-2 | 15 | TRBV5-4 | CASSPPTGLDYGYTF | TGTGCCAGCAGCCCCCCGACGGGATTGGACTATGGCTACACCTTC
- | - | TRBJ1-1 | 17 | TRBV7-3 | CASSYLTGTGLNTEAFF | TGTGCCAGCAGCTACCTGACAGGAACAGGATTGAACACTGAAGCTTTCTTT
- | - | TRBJ2-3 | 20 | TRBV24-1 | CATSDFTGSPDRTSTDTQYF | TGTGCCACCAGTGATTTCACAGGGTCCCCTGATCGTACTAGCACAGATACGCAGTATTTT
- | - | TRBJ1-6 | 14 | TRBV7-8 | CASRPTGNYSPLHF | TGTGCCAGCAGGCCGACAGGCAATTATTCACCCCTCCACTTT
- | TRBD2 | TRBJ2-1 | 14 | TRBV5-1 | CASRSLAGYNEQFF | TGCGCCAGCAGATCCCTAGCGGGATACAATGAGCAGTTCTTC
- | - | TRBJ1-6 | 16 | TRBV7-9 | CASTTSRSSYNSPLHF | TGTGCCAGCACCACAAGTAGGAGCTCCTATAATTCACCCCTCCACTTT
- | - | TRBJ1-1 | 16 | TRBV18 | CASSPAAGRPRTEAFF | TGTGCCAGCTCACCTGCGGCAGGGAGGCCCCGAACTGAAGCTTTCTTT
- | TRBD1 | TRBJ2-1 | 14 | TRBV5-1 | CASSLVDRANEQFF | TGCGCCAGCAGCTTGGTGGACAGGGCGAATGAGCAGTTCTTC
- | - | TRBJ2-3 | 14 | TRBV5-1 | CASSFGNGGDTQYF | TGCGCCAGCAGCTTCGGTAACGGGGGAGATACGCAGTATTTT
many | TRBD1 | TRBJ1-6 | 14 | TRBV19 | CASWTGGIGSPLHF | TGTGCCAGTTGGACAGGGGGGATAGGGTCACCCCTCCACTTT
- | - | TRBJ1-3 | 16 | TRBV19 | CASSIPFGRAGNTIYF | TGTGCCAGTAGTATCCCCTTCGGCAGGGCTGGAAACACCATATATTTT
- | - | TRBJ2-3 | 14 | TRBV7-9 | CASSLEGQGSTQYF | TGTGCCAGCAGCTTAGAGGGGCAGGGAAGTACGCAGTATTTT
- | - | TRBJ2-1 | 15 | TRBV6-2/TRBV6-3 | CASSYSAGRYNEQFF | TGTGCCAGCAGTTACTCGGCGGGGCGATACAATGAGCAGTTCTTC
- | - | TRBJ2-1 | 15 | TRBV21-1 | CASSLAGTSYNEQFF | TGTGCCAGCAGCCTAGCGGGGACGTCCTACAATGAGCAGTTCTTC
- | TRBD2 | TRBJ2-1 | 17 | TRBV5-1 | CASRGLAGGPTYNEQFF | TGCGCCAGCAGAGGGCTAGCGGGAGGCCCGACCTACAATGAGCAGTTCTTC
- | - | TRBJ2-1 | 11 | TRBV28 | CASGAPVEQFF | TGTGCCAGCGGGGCCCCAGTTGAGCAGTTCTTC
- | - | TRBJ2-4 | 14 | TRBV9 | CASSPQGPGLIQYF | TGTGCCAGCAGCCCTCAGGGTCCTGGCCTAATTCAGTACTTC
- | - | TRBJ2-5 | 12 | TRBV7-9 | CASSYLQETQYF | TGTGCCAGCAGCTATTTACAAGAGACCCAGTACTTC
few | - | TRBJ1-3 | 15 | TRBV5-1 | CASSLKQGDGNTIYF | TGCGCCAGCAGCTTGAAACAGGGCGATGGAAACACCATATATTTT
- | TRBD1 | TRBJ1-1 | 11 | TRBV20-1 | CRGAGGTEAFF | TGCAGGGGGGCAGGGGGCACTGAAGCTTTCTTT
- | TRBD1 | TRBJ1-4 | 15 | TRBV5-1 | CASSGPGTGGEKLFF | TGCGCCAGCAGCGGACCCGGGACAGGGGGTGAAAAACTGTTTTTT
- | - | TRBJ2-7 | 14 | TRBV6-1 | CASSELAASYEQYF | TGTGCCAGCAGTGAACTAGCAGCTTCCTACGAGCAGTACTTC
- | TRBD2 | TRBJ2-1 | 17 | TRBV7-6 | CASSPRLAGDDRNEQFF | TGTGCCAGCAGCCCCAGACTAGCGGGAGACGATAGGAATGAGCAGTTCTTC
- | TRBD2 | TRBJ2-3 | 18 | TRBV10-3 | CAISEGGLAGDYTDTQYF | TGTGCCATCAGTGAAGGGGGGCTAGCGGGGGACTACACAGATACGCAGTATTTT
- | - | TRBJ1-1 | 15 | TRBV2 | CAGMANPGGQGEAFF | TGTGCCGGAATGGCGAACCCGGGGGGCCAGGGTGAAGCTTTCTTT
- | TRBD1 | TRBJ2-2 | 15 | TRBV27 | CASSRQGLHTGELFF | TGTGCCAGCAGTCGACAGGGGCTACACACCGGGGAGCTGTTTTTT
- | TRBD1 | TRBJ2-7 | 15 | TRBV10-3 | CAISQPDRGSYEQYF | TGTGCCATCAGTCAACCAGACAGGGGGAGTTACGAGCAGTACTTC
- | - | TRBJ1-6 | 13 | TRBV27 | CASSFLRDSPLHF | TGTGCCAGCAGTTTTTTGAGGGATTCACCCCTCCACTTT
once | TRBD2 | TRBJ2-2 | 16 | TRBV12-5 | CASAIGLAANTGELFF | TGTGCTAGTGCCATAGGACTAGCGGCTAACACCGGGGAGCTGTTTTTT
- | - | TRBJ2-7 | 13 | TRBV7-9 | CASSLGGGYEQYF | TGTGCCAGCAGCTTGGGAGGGGGCTACGAGCAGTACTTC
- | TRBD1 | TRBJ1-1 | 15 | TRBV11-1 | CASSLIPGGFTEAFF | TGTGCCAGCAGCTTAATTCCAGGGGGCTTTACTGAAGCTTTCTTT
- | - | TRBJ2-1 | 15 | TRBV11-2 | CASSLDRGFPNEQFF | TGTGCCAGCAGCTTAGACAGGGGATTTCCCAATGAGCAGTTCTTC
- | - | TRBJ1-2 | 13 | TRBV2 | CASSEERRRGYTF | TGTGCCAGCAGTGAAGAAAGGCGGCGTGGCTACACCTTC
- | - | TRBJ2-1 | 14 | TRBV6-2/TRBV6-3 | CASSFGGPHNEQFF | TGTGCCAGCAGTTTCGGAGGGCCCCACAATGAGCAGTTCTTC
- | TRBD2 | TRBJ2-1 | 16 | TRBV7-8 | CASSLLAGDAYNEQFF | TGTGCCAGCAGCTTACTAGCGGGAGATGCATACAATGAGCAGTTCTTC
once | TRBD2 | TRBJ2-3 | 20 | TRBV4-1 | CASSHRKLLADLDTTDTQYF | TGCGCCAGCAGCCACCGCAAATTGCTAGCGGACCTGGATACCACAGATACGCAGTATTTT
- | - | TRBJ1-3 | 12 | TRBV9 | CASSVAGNTIYF | TGTGCCAGCAGCGTTGCGGGAAACACCATATATTTT